A selection of T cell receptor beta chains follows, all from one sample in a study of cytomegalovirus exposure and HLA in healthy donors. TCRdb's copy holds only in-frame clones and misses some; the assay was immunoSEQ multiplex PCR. Of around 150,000 clones in the sample, approximately 78% were seen once. Sequences were obtained from PBMCs. Receptor source: a male donor in good health and CMV-seropositive. CDR3s include the opening cysteine and the closing phenylalanine or tryptophan. D genes are given only for firm matches. Some rows have no size entry. The others give once, few or many, or a class for an expanded clone.

j_call | d_call | v_call | clone_size | cdr3_length | cdr3_aa | cdr3_nt
TRBJ1-4 | TRBD1 | TRBV27 | . | 14 | CASSLQGANEKLFF | TGTGCCAGCAGTTTACAGGGGGCAAATGAAAAACTGTTTTTT
TRBJ1-3 | . | TRBV7-6 | few | 14 | CASSLSSSGNTIYF | TGTGCCAGCAGCTTGTCGAGCTCTGGAAACACCATATATTTT
TRBJ1-3 | . | TRBV11-2 | . | 14 | CASLAPGAGNTIYF | TGTGCCAGCCTTGCCCCAGGGGCTGGAAACACCATATATTTT
TRBJ2-2 | TRBD2 | TRBV19 | . | 19 | CATQKPGLAGLDLTGELFF | TGTGCCACTCAAAAACCGGGACTAGCGGGGCTAGACCTCACCGGGGAGCTGTTTTTT
TRBJ2-2 | . | TRBV9 | . | 14 | CASSVLENTGELFF | TGTGCCAGCAGCGTTCTAGAGAACACCGGGGAGCTGTTTTTT
TRBJ2-5 | TRBD1 | TRBV5-6 | once | 16 | CASSFRDRGRWETQYF | TGTGCCAGCAGCTTCCGGGACAGGGGTCGGTGGGAGACCCAGTACTTC
TRBJ1-1 | . | TRBV27 | once | 18 | CASSLARGATGMNTEAFF | TGTGCCAGCAGTTTAGCGAGAGGGGCGACAGGCATGAACACTGAAGCTTTCTTT
TRBJ1-3 | . | TRBV4-3 | . | 15 | CASSSQSGGGNTIYF | TGCGCCAGCAGCTCTCAATCAGGTGGAGGAAACACCATATATTTT
TRBJ2-5 | TRBD2 | TRBV10-3 | . | 15 | CATRHSGSLGETQYF | TGTGCCACCCGACATAGCGGGAGTCTAGGGGAGACCCAGTACTTC
TRBJ1-1 | . | TRBV7-6 | . | 15 | CASSLLTIRGAVAFF | TGTGCCAGCAGCTTGTTAACGATCAGGGGCGCCGTAGCTTTCTTT
TRBJ2-1 | TRBD2 | TRBV5-1 | once | 16 | CASSGTSGSSYNEQFF | TGCGCCAGCAGCGGTACTAGCGGGAGCTCCTACAATGAGCAGTTCTTC
TRBJ1-4 | . | TRBV6-4 | few | 17 | CASSDFGTLATNEKLFF | TGTGCCAGCAGTGATTTTGGGACACTGGCAACTAATGAAAAACTGTTTTTT
TRBJ1-1 | . | TRBV25-1 | . | 13 | CASTPRGTTEAFF | TGTGCCAGCACCCCTCGGGGGACCACTGAAGCTTTCTTT
TRBJ2-7 | TRBD1 | TRBV5-4 | . | 15 | CASSSSGTGGRGQYF | TGTGCCAGCAGCTCATCCGGGACAGGCGGCCGAGGGCAGTACTTC
TRBJ2-1 | . | TRBV28 | few | 14 | CASSLASILSEQFF | TGTGCCAGCAGTTTAGCGTCAATCTTGAGTGAGCAGTTCTTC
TRBJ1-3 | TRBD1 | TRBV7-8 | once | 16 | CASSWGQADSGNTIYF | TGTGCCAGCAGCTGGGGACAGGCGGACTCTGGAAACACCATATATTTT
TRBJ2-7 | TRBD1 | TRBV7-9 | . | 16 | CASSPSTRQGAYEQYF | TGTGCCAGCAGCCCTTCCACCCGACAGGGAGCCTACGAGCAGTACTTC
TRBJ2-3 | TRBD1 | TRBV5-4 | . | 16 | CASSAKDRGNTDTQYF | TGTGCCAGCAGCGCGAAGGACAGGGGTAACACAGATACGCAGTATTTT
TRBJ1-2 | . | TRBV29-1 | . | 14 | CSVEGGGKNYGYTF | TGCAGCGTTGAGGGAGGGGGTAAAAACTATGGCTACACCTTC
TRBJ2-3 | TRBD2 | TRBV6-5 | . | 16 | CASSSPSGSGTDTQYF | TGTGCCAGCAGTTCGCCGAGCGGGAGCGGAACAGATACGCAGTATTTT
TRBJ2-1 | TRBD2 | TRBV19 | . | 18 | CASSKGLAGGSSYNEQFF | TGTGCCAGTAGTAAGGGACTAGCGGGGGGGAGCTCCTACAATGAGCAGTTCTTC
TRBJ1-1 | . | TRBV5-1 | . | 15 | CASSPSQGMNTEAFF | TGCGCCAGCAGCCCGTCCCAGGGGATGAACACTGAAGCTTTCTTT
TRBJ1-1 | . | TRBV7-8 | . | 14 | CASSLASTDTEAFF | TGTGCCAGCAGCTTAGCATCGACAGACACTGAAGCTTTCTTT
TRBJ2-5 | TRBD1 | TRBV5-1 | . | 14 | CASTVPGTGGGRYF | TGCGCCAGCACCGTCCCCGGGACAGGGGGCGGGCGGTACTTC
TRBJ2-7 | TRBD2 | TRBV2 | . | 13 | CASTPRGEGEQYF | TGTGCCAGCACCCCGCGGGGGGAGGGCGAGCAGTACTTC
TRBJ2-7 | . | TRBV2 | . | 15 | CASKLTQGSSYEQYF | TGTGCCAGCAAACTGACCCAGGGAAGCTCCTACGAGCAGTACTTC
TRBJ1-2 | . | TRBV7-2 | . | 14 | CASSPSPGGLGYTF | TGTGCCAGCAGCCCCTCGCCGGGGGGCTTAGGCTACACCTTC
TRBJ1-1 | . | TRBV9 | . | 11 | CASSPGVGAFF | TGTGCCAGCAGCCCGGGGGTGGGAGCTTTCTTT
TRBJ2-7 | . | TRBV7-2 | . | 17 | CASSLVGLLALSYEQYF | TGTGCCAGCAGCTTAGTCGGATTGCTAGCCCTCTCCTACGAGCAGTACTTC
TRBJ2-6 | . | TRBV27 | . | 12 | CASLSGANGLTF | TGTGCCAGCCTGTCTGGGGCCAACGGCCTGACTTTC
TRBJ1-3 | . | TRBV7-8 | . | 14 | CASSETGKGNTIYF | TGTGCCAGCAGCGAAACGGGGAAGGGAAACACCATATATTTT
TRBJ2-1 | . | TRBV6-5 | . | 15 | CASSYRGHSYNEQFF | TGTGCCAGCAGTTACAGGGGCCACTCCTACAATGAGCAGTTCTTC
TRBJ2-6 | . | TRBV5-6 | . | 19 | CASSPGRRGPDSGANVLTF | TGTGCCAGCAGCCCTGGGAGAAGAGGGCCGGACTCTGGGGCCAACGTCCTGACTTTC